Below are 28 T cell receptor beta chains sequenced from a single sample in a study of cytomegalovirus exposure and HLA in healthy donors. The PCR had 60 Vbeta and 13 Jbeta primers. Repertoires were generated with immunoSEQ multiplex PCR, while TCRdb's copy carries only in-frame clones and drops some. Of approximately 190,000 clones listed, roughly nine tenths are singletons. Sequencing was carried out using PBMCs. These receptors were collected from a boy aged 2 to 9 in good health and CMV-seronegative.

The chain has TRBV7-9 and TRBJ2-5, with 7 bases fitting TRBD2. CDR1 is SEHNR and CDR2 is FQNEAQ in the germline V gene (reference sequence). The CDR3 extends over 15 amino acids. The J segment lost 1 base and the V segment lost 5 bases, leaving 7 bases of the junction unmatched. The CDR3 loop reads CASSPVWGGQETQYF. In nucleotides, the CDR3 is TGTGCCAGCAGCCCCGTATGGGGGGGCCAAGAGACCCAGTACTTC. The full variable domain, rest sourced from reference TRBV7-9 and TRBJ2-5, is DTGVSQNPRHKITKRGQNVTFRCDPISEHNRLYWYRQTLGQGPEFLTYFQNEAQLEKSRLLSDRFSAERPKGSFSTLEIQRTEQGDSAMYLCASSPVWGGQETQYFGPGTRLLVL.

The V call is TRBV10-2, the J call TRBJ2-2, with 9 bases identical to TRBD1. This CDR3 comprises 15 residues. CDR1 is WSHSY and CDR2 is SAAADI in the germline V gene. V was clipped by 4 bases and J by 5 bases; unmatched bases: 5. The CDR3 DNA is TGCGCCAGCAGTGTGGGACAGGGTGGGACCGGGGAGCTGTTTTTT. Amino acid sequence: CASSVGQGGTGELFF.

The rearrangement uses TRBV7-2 and TRBJ1-1, with D possibly matching TRBD1 (5 bases). Germline CDR1 reads SGHTA; CDR2 reads FQGNSA. V dropped 5 bases and J dropped 8 bases, with 9 bases sitting between them. The CDR3 length is 11 residues. CDR3 residues: CASSVDSEAFF. CDR3 DNA: TGTGCCAGCAGCGTAGACAGCGAAGCTTTCTTT. The full variable domain, rest sourced from reference TRBV7-2 and TRBJ1-1, is GAGVSQSPSNKVTEKGKDVELRCDPISGHTALYWYRQSLGQGLEFLIYFQGNSAPDKSGLPSDRFSAERTGGSVSTLTIQRTQQEDSAVYLCASSVDSEAFFGQGTRLTVV.

The rearrangement links TRBV18 to TRBJ2-7; possible D gene TRBD1, 5 bases. This CDR3 is 14 amino acids long. The germline V and J ends were trimmed by 6 bases and 0 bases, with 12 bases remaining between them. From germline, CDR1 is KGHSH and CDR2 LQKENI. CDR3 in amino acids: CASSLQVRSYEQYF. CDR3 DNA sequence: TGTGCCAGCTCCCTACAGGTGCGCTCCTACGAGCAGTACTTC.

The rearrangement joins TRBV5-4 to TRBJ1-1; tentatively, D is TRBD1 (6 bases). This CDR3 is built from 15 residues. V was trimmed by 0 bases and J by 3 bases, leaving 12 bases between them. The germline gives CDR1 SGHNT, CDR2 YYREEE (reference sequence). DNA for the CDR3: TGTGCCAGCAGCTTGGCTCAGGGGAGCGACACTGAAGCTTTCTTT. This translates into CASSLAQGSDTEAFF.

This clone was seen once. V usage is TRBV19 and J usage is TRBJ1-5, with D maybe TRBD1 (6 bases). The CDR3 has 15 residues. V lost 0 bases, J lost 7 bases, and 13 bases lay in between. CDR1 is LNHDA, CDR2 SQIVND, per germline (reference sequence). The CDR3 bases are TGTGCCAGTAGTATAGAAGGGGGATTCGGACAGCCCCAGCATTTT. This encodes CASSIEGGFGQPQHF. The whole variable domain, filled in from reference TRBV19 and TRBJ1-5, reads DGGITQSPKYLFRKEGQNVTLSCEQNLNHDAMYWYRQDPGQGLRLIYYSQIVNDFQKGDIAEGYSVSREKKESFPLTVTSAQKNPTAFYLCASSIEGGFGQPQHFGDGTRLSIL.

As regards this clone: This sample also contains other DNA sequences that code for the same CDR3. Here the CDR3 reads CASSLSGGYNEQFF. DNA of the CDR3: TGCGCCAGCAGCTTGTCAGGGGGCTACAATGAGCAGTTCTTC. V usage is TRBV5-1 and J usage is TRBJ2-1, with 7 bases fitting TRBD1. The J segment lost 3 bases and the V segment lost 1 base, leaving 1 base of the junction unmatched. The germline V gene has CDR1 SGHRS and CDR2 YFSETQ. This CDR3 contains 14 residues.

The chain is built from TRBV4-2 and TRBJ2-5; tentatively, D is TRBD2 (6 bases). V gave up 1 base and J gave up 4 bases, with 16 bases separating them. CDR1 LGHNA and CDR2 YNFKEQ come from the germline V gene. The CDR3 consists of 16 residues. This chain's CDR3 is CASSQGPPGLGETQYF. The CDR3 DNA reads TGTGCCAGCAGCCAAGGGCCCCCGGGACTGGGAGAGACCCAGTACTTC.

The chain is built from TRBV28 and TRBJ1-2; TRBD1 matches at 8 bases. CDR1 is MDHEN and CDR2 is SYDVKM in the germline V gene. J lost 5 bases, V lost 5 bases, and 7 bases had no gene match. This CDR3 spans 14 amino acids. This CDR3 reads CASSRQGLRYGYTF. The CDR3 coding sequence is TGTGCCAGCAGTCGACAGGGGTTGAGGTATGGCTACACCTTC.

The rearrangement joins TRBV5-6 to TRBJ2-1, with D tentatively TRBD2 (5 bases). Germline V gives CDR1 SGHDT, CDR2 YYEEEE. The V end was cut by 6 bases, the J end by 4 bases, with 8 bases between. The CDR3 covers 12 residues. The CDR3 DNA sequence: TGTGCCAGCAACTCGGGATACAATGAGCAGTTCTTC. It codes for CASNSGYNEQFF.

The DNA for the CDR3 is TGCAGCGTTGGCCTACAGGGTTACACCGGGGAGCTGTTTTTT. Its translation is CSVGLQGYTGELFF. This sequence joins TRBV29-1 and TRBJ2-2, with a weak D call TRBD1 (6 bases). CDR1 is SQVTM and CDR2 is ANQGSEA in the germline V gene. V was clipped by 4 bases and J by 3 bases, with 12 bases between them. The CDR3 totals 14 residues.

The chain uses TRBV7-6 and TRBJ1-1; no reliable D call. Trimming removed 8 bases at V and 4 bases at J, with 14 bases between. This CDR3 has 13 residues. Per germline, CDR1 SGHVS and CDR2 FNYEAQ. The CDR3 DNA reads as TGTGCCAGCTGTCCCGGGATCGGCACTGAAGCTTTCTTT. Translating gives CASCPGIGTEAFF. Full variable domain (missing parts from reference TRBV7-6 and TRBJ1-1): GAGVSQSPRYKVTKRGQDVALRCDPISGHVSLYWYRQALGQGPEFLTYFNYEAQQDKSGLPNDRFSAERPEGSISTLTIQRTEQRDSAMYRCASCPGIGTEAFFGQGTRLTVV.

V and J are TRBV13 and TRBJ2-5; no clear D gene. TRBJ2-7 matches the DNA end more closely, so the J call is doubtful. Per germline, CDR1 PRHDT and CDR2 FYEKMQ (reference sequence). The length of the CDR3 is 11 residues. The CDR3 reads CASSLEYEQYF. The CDR3 region has the DNA TGTGCCAGCAGCTTAGAGTACGAGCAGTACTTC.

This clone has a handful of counts. The chain couples TRBV19 to TRBJ1-1; no definite D call. Trimming left V 4 bases short and J 4 bases short, with 4 bases between. Looked up from germline, CDR1 is LNHDA and CDR2 is SQIVND (reference sequence). This CDR3 has 11 amino acids. CDR3 loop: CASSTLTEAFF. CDR3 in DNA: TGTGCCAGTAGTACACTCACTGAAGCTTTCTTT.

This clone has just a few counts. The chain uses TRBV5-4 and TRBJ2-6; D is perhaps TRBD1 (5 bases). V shed 4 bases and J shed 4 bases, with 12 bases lying between them. The CDR3 spans 15 residues. CDR1 SGHNT and CDR2 YYREEE come from the germline V gene (reference sequence). For the CDR3, the DNA is TGTGCCAGCAGCCAACAGGTGAACGGGGCCAACGTCCTGACTTTC. Protein sequence: CASSQQVNGANVLTF.

The chain combines TRBV5-6 with TRBJ2-3; D is unclear. This CDR3 comprises 13 residues. Germline V gene sequence: CDR1 SGHDT, CDR2 YYEEEE. The germline V and J ends were trimmed by 4 bases and 1 base, with 7 bases remaining between them. The CDR3 DNA is TGTGCCAGCAGCGCCGCAGGCACAGATACGCAGTATTTT. Protein sequence: CASSAAGTDTQYF.

The chain links TRBV7-9 to TRBJ2-1; 8 nucleotides match TRBD2. CDR3 length equals 17 residues. Trimming cost V 5 bases and J 0 bases; bases outside gene matches: 9. Germline lookup yields CDR1 SEHNR and CDR2 FQNEAQ (reference sequence). CDR3 DNA: TGTGCCAGCAGCCCCGGGGGGGTTCTTAGCTCCTACAATGAGCAGTTCTTC. Its translation is CASSPGGVLSSYNEQFF. Full variable domain (remainder filled in from reference TRBV7-9 and TRBJ2-1): DTGVSQNPRHKITKRGQNVTFRCDPISEHNRLYWYRQTLGQGPEFLTYFQNEAQLEKSRLLSDRFSAERPKGSFSTLEIQRTEQGDSAMYLCASSPGGVLSSYNEQFFGPGTRLTVL.

The genes are TRBV7-9 and TRBJ1-4, with D unresolved. CDR1 is SEHNR, CDR2 FQNEAQ, per germline (reference sequence). The CDR3 totals 15 residues. V lost 2 bases and J lost 0, with 7 bases in between. CDR3 residues: CASSLLGTTNEKLFF. The CDR3 DNA sequence: TGTGCCAGCAGCTTACTTGGCACAACTAATGAAAAACTGTTTTTT.

V is TRBV5-6 and J is TRBJ1-4, with no clear D. The V gene's germline CDR1 is SGHDT and CDR2 YYEEEE. The CDR3 runs 13 residues. The V and J ends lost 4 bases and 7 bases respectively, with 11 bases between them. As DNA, the CDR3 is TGTGCCAGCAGCCCCTGGGGAGGTGAAAAACTGTTTTTT. This gives the protein CASSPWGGEKLFF. The entire variable domain, with the rest obtained from reference TRBV5-6 and TRBJ1-4, is as follows: DAGVTQSPTHLIKTRGQQVTLRCSPKSGHDTVSWYQQALGQGPQFIFQYYEEEERQRGNFPDRFSGHQFPNYSSELNVNALLLGDSALYLCASSPWGGEKLFFGSGTQLSVL.

The CDR3 loop reads CAWSGEGEDGYTF. The CDR3 coding sequence is TGTGCCTGGAGTGGGGAGGGCGAGGATGGCTACACCTTC. The chain has TRBV30 and TRBJ1-2; no clear D gene. This CDR3 has 13 amino acids. CDR1 is GTSNPN and CDR2 is SVGIG in the germline V gene (reference sequence). The V gene lost 1 base and the J gene lost 6 bases, with 12 bases spanning the gap.

This clone has just one count. Written as DNA, the CDR3 is TGCGCCAGCAGCCCGGGACAGGGGGCAGATACGCAGTATTTT. Translated: CASSPGQGADTQYF. This chain connects TRBV5-1 to TRBJ2-3; 11 bases agree with TRBD1. The CDR3 is 14 residues long. The germline V gene encodes CDR1 SGHRS and CDR2 YFSETQ. The V segment lost 4 bases and the J segment 4 bases; nucleotides outside the gene matches: 2.

The rearrangement joins TRBV2 to TRBJ2-7; the match to TRBD1 covers 10 bases. Germline-derived CDR1 and CDR2 are SNHLY and FYNNEI. With 6 bases clipped from V and 5 bases from J, the junction kept 10 bases outside the gene matches. CDR3 length: 15 residues. In nucleotides, the CDR3 is TGTGCCAGCAGCCAAGCGACAGGGGGCTTTCACGAGCAGTACTTC. Its translation is CASSQATGGFHEQYF.

This chain links TRBV28 with TRBJ2-1, with D possibly matching TRBD2 (5 bases). This CDR3 is 15 amino acids long. V was clipped by 2 bases and J by 9 bases, with 17 bases between them. CDR1 and CDR2 (germline): MDHEN, SYDVKM. DNA for the CDR3: TGTGCCAGCAGTTTAAGGCGGGCCCGGGTTTCTGAGCAGTTCTTC. This gives the protein CASSLRRARVSEQFF.

This rearrangement joins TRBV5-6 to TRBJ1-2, with 7 positions matching TRBD1. The V and J ends lost 5 bases and 8 bases, in that order; junction bases with no gene match: 9. The CDR3 has 13 amino acids. Germline CDR1 reads SGHDT; CDR2 reads YYEEEE. DNA for the CDR3: TGTGCCAGCAGGCCGACAGGGCCGGGGGGCTACACCTTC. This codes for CASRPTGPGGYTF.

The chain carries TRBV7-3 and TRBJ2-3, with 8 nucleotides matching TRBD1. V was clipped by 3 bases and J by 2 bases; unmatched bases: 4. In germline, CDR1 is SGHTA, CDR2 FQGTGA. This CDR3 has 15 residues. The CDR3 region has the DNA TGTGCCAGCAGCTTGACAGGGGCCGTCACAGATACGCAGTATTTT. Its translation is CASSLTGAVTDTQYF.

V usage is TRBV30 and J usage is TRBJ2-1, with TRBD2 matching over 9 bases. J lost 7 bases, V lost 7 bases, and 11 bases had no gene match. CDR1 GTSNPN and CDR2 SVGIG come from the germline V gene (reference sequence). The length of the CDR3 is 14 residues. The CDR3 DNA sequence: TGTGCCTTACCTAGCGGGGCGGCCCTAAATGAGCAGTTCTTC. Protein product: CALPSGAALNEQFF.

The genes are TRBV30 and TRBJ2-2; possible D gene TRBD1, 5 bases. Trimming stripped 4 bases from V and 7 bases from J, with 10 bases between. This CDR3 spans 12 amino acids. Per germline, CDR1 GTSNPN and CDR2 SVGIG (reference sequence). CDR3 nucleotide sequence: TGTGCCTGGACTAGGGGTGGCGGGGAGCTGTTTTTT. It yields the protein CAWTRGGGELFF.

The chain carries TRBV6-6 and TRBJ2-1, with a weak D call TRBD2 (6 bases). Germline CDR1 reads MNHNY; CDR2 reads SVGAGI (reference sequence). The CDR3 loop spans 14 amino acids. Trimming pared 7 bases from V and 1 base from J, leaving 11 bases between. The CDR3, as DNA: TGTGCCAGCAAGGAGGGCGGGTCCTACAATGAGCAGTTCTTC. It encodes CASKEGGSYNEQFF.